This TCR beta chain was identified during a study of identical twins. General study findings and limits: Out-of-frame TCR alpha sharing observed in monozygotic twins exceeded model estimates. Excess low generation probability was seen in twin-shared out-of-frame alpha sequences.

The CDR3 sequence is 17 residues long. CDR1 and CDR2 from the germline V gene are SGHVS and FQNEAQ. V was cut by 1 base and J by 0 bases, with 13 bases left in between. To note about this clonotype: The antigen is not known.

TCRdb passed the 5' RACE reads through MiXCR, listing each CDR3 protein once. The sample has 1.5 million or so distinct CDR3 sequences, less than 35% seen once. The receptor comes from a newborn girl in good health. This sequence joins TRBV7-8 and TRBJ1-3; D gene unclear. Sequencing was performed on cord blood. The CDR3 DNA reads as TGTGCCAGCAGCTTAGGCCCCTCGGCCTCCTCTGGAAACACCATATATTTT. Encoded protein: CASSLGPSASSGNTIYF.